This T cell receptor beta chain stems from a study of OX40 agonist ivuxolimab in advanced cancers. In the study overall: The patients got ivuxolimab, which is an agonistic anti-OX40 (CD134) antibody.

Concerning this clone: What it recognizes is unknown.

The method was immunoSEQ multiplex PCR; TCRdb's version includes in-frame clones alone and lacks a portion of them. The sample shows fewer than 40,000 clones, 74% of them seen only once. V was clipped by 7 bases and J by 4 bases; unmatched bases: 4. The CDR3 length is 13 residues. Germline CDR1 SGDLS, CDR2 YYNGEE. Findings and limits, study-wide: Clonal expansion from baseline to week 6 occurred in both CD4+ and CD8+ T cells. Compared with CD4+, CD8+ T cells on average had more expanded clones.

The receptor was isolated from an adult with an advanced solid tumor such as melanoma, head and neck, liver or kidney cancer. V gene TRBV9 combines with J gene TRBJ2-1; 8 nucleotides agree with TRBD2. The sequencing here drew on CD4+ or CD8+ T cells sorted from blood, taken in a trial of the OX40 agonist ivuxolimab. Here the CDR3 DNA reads TGTGCCAGCGGGGCGGGGGGTTACAATGAGCAGTTCTTC. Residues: CASGAGGYNEQFF.